In this sample, the clone carrying this T cell receptor beta chain turned up a few times. The data stem from a study of T cell repertoires in cytomegalovirus infection. TCRdb re-analysed the reads in MiXCR, keeping a single row per CDR3 protein. The profile shows roughly 720,000 distinct CDR3 sequences, 35% of them singletons. This CDR3 comprises 14 residues. Trimming left V 5 bases short and J 1 base short, with 9 bases between. Germline assignment: CDR1 SEHNR and CDR2 FQNEAQ (reference sequence). Specimen: PBMCs. The J gene is TRBJ2-1, the V gene TRBV7-9, with D tentatively TRBD2 (6 bases). This receptor was obtained from a human donor in good health (CMV status not recorded). Some clones in this sample may be carry-over from other donors' samples. CDR3 bases: TGTGCCAGCAGCGAGGCGGGATCCTACAATGAGCAGTTCTTC. Protein product: CASSEAGSYNEQFF.